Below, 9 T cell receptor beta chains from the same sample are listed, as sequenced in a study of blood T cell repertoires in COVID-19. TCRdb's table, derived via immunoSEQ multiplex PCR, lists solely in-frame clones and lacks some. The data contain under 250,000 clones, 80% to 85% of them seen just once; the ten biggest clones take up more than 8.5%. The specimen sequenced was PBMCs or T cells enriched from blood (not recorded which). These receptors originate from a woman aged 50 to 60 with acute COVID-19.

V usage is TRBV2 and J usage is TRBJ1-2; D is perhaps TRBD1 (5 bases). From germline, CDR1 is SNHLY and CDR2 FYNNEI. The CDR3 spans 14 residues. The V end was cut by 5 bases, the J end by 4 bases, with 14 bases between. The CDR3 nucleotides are TGTGCCAGCAGTTCCCGGACGGGGGGCTATGGCTACACCTTC. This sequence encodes CASSSRTGGYGYTF. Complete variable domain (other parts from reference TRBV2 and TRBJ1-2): EPEVTQTPSHQVTQMGQEVILRCVPISNHLYFYWYRQILGQKVEFLVSFYNNEISEKSEIFDDQFSVERPDGSNFTLKIRSTKLEDSAMYFCASSSRTGGYGYTFGSGTRLTVV.

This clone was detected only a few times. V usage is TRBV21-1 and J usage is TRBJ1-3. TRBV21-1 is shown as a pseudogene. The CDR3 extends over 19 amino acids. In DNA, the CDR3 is TGTGCCAGCAGCATCCCGCCCGGACTTCCCCCAAGCTCTGGAAACACCATATATTTT. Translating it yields CASSIPPGLPPSSGNTIYF.

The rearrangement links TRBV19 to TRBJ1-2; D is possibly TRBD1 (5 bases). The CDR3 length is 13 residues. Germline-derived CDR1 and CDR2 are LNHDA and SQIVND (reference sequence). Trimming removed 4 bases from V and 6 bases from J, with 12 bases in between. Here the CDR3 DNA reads TGTGCCAGTAGTACATACGGGACTCATGGCTACACCTTC. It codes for CASSTYGTHGYTF.

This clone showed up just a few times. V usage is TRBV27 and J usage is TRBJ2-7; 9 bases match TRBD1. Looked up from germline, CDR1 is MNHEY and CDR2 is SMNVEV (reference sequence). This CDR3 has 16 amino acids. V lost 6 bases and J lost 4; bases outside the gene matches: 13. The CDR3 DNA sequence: TGTGCCAGCAGCAATAGTGGGACAGGGAAGATGTACGAGCAGTACTTC. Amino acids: CASSNSGTGKMYEQYF.

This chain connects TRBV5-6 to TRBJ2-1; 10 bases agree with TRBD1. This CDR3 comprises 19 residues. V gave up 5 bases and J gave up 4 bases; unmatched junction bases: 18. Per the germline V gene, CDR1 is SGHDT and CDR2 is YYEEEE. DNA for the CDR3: TGTGCCAGCAGGTTGTGGAGACAGGGGGCGTACCCATCATACAATGAGCAGTTCTTC. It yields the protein CASRLWRQGAYPSYNEQFF.

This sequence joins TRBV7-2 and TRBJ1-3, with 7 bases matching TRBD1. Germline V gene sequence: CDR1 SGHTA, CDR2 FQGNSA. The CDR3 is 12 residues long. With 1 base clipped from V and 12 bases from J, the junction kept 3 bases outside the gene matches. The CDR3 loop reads CASSLDRGGIYF. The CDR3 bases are TGTGCCAGCAGCTTAGACAGGGGAGGCATATATTTT.

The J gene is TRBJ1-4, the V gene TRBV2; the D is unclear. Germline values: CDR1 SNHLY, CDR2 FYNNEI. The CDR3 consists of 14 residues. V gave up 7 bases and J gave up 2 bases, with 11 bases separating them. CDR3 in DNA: TGTGCCAGCAAAGATCTCAGGACTAATGAAAAACTGTTTTTT. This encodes CASKDLRTNEKLFF.

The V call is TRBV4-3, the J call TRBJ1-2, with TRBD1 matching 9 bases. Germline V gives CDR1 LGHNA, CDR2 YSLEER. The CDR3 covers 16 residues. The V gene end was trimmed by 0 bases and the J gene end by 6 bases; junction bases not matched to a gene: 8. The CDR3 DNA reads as TGCGCCAGCAGCCAAGATCGGGACAGGGTGGTGGATGGCTACACCTTC. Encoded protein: CASSQDRDRVVDGYTF.

CDR3 residues: CASSYAGLTDTQYF. The DNA for the CDR3 is TGTGCCAGCAGTTACGCGGGTCTCACAGATACGCAGTATTTT. The chain employs TRBV6-5 and TRBJ2-3, with D possibly matching TRBD2 (5 bases). V lost 2 bases and J lost 2, with 8 bases in between. The CDR3 sequence is 14 residues long. Germline V gene sequence: CDR1 MNHEY, CDR2 SVGAGI.